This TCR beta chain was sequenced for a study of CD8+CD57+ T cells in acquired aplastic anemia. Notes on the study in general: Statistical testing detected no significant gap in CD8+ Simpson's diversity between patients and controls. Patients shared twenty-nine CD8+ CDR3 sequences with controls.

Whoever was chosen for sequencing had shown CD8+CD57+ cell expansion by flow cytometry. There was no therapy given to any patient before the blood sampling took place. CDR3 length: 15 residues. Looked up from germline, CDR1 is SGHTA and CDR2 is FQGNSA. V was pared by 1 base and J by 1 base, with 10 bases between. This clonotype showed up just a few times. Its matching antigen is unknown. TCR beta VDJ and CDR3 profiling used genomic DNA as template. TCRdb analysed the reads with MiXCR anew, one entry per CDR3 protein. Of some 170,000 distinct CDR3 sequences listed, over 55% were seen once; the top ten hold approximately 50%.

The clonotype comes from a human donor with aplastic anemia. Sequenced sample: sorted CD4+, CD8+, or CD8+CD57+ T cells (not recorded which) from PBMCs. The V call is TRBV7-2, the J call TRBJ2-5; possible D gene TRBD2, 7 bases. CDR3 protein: CASSLDGGAQETQYF. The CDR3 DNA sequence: TGTGCCAGCAGCTTAGATGGGGGGGCCCAAGAGACCCAGTACTTC. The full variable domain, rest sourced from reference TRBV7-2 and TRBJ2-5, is GAGVSQSPSNKVTEKGKDVELRCDPISGHTALYWYRQSLGQGLEFLIYFQGNSAPDKSGLPSDRFSAERTGGSVSTLTIQRTQQEDSAVYLCASSLDGGAQETQYFGPGTRLLVL.